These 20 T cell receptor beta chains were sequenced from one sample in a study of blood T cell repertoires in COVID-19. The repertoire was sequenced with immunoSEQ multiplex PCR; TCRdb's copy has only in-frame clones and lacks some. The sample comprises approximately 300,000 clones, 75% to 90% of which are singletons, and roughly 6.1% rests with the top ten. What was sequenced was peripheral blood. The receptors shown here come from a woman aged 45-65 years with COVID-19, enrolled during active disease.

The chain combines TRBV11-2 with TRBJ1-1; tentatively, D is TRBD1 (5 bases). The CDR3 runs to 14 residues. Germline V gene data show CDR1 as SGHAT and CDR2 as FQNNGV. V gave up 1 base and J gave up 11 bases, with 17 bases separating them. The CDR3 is CASSLVGGRVRAFF. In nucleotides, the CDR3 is TGTGCCAGCAGCTTAGTGGGGGGGAGGGTTAGGGCTTTCTTT. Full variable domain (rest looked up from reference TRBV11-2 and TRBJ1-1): EAGVAQSPRYKIIEKRQSVAFWCNPISGHATLYWYQQILGQGPKLLIQFQNNGVVDDSQLPKDRFSAERLKGVDSTLKIQPAKLEDSAVYLCASSLVGGRVRAFFGQGTRLTVV.

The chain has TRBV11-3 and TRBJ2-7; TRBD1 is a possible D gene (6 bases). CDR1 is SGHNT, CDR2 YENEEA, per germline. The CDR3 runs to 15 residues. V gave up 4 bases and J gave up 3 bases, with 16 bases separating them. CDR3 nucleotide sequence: TGTGCCAGCAGCTCTCGGACAGTTTATAACTACGAGCAGTACTTC. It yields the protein CASSSRTVYNYEQYF.

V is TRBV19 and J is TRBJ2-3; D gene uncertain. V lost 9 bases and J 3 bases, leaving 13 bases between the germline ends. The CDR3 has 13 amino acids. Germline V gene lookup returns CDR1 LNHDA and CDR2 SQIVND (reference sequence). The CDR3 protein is CASRDGETDTQYF. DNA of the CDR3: TGTGCCAGCCGCGATGGTGAGACAGATACGCAGTATTTT.

CDR3 nucleotides: TGTGCCAGCAGTCGGACCGGACAGGATACAACTAATGAAAAACTGTTTTTT. This encodes CASSRTGQDTTNEKLFF. This rearrangement joins TRBV7-2 to TRBJ1-4, with 7 nucleotides matching TRBD1. Germline loops: CDR1 SGHTA, CDR2 FQGNSA. The CDR3 covers 17 residues. V shed 6 bases and J 0 bases; nucleotides not matched to a gene: 10.

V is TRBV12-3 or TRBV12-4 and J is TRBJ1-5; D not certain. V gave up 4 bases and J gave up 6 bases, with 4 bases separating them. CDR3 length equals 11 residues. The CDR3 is CASSSLQPQHF. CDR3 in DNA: TGTGCCAGCAGTTCACTTCAGCCCCAGCATTTT.

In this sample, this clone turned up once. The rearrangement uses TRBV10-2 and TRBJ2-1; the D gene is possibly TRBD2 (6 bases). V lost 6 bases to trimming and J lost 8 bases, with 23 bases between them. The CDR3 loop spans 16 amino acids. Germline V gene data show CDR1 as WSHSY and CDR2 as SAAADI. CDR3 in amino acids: CASRGTRREPIYEQFF. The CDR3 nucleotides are TGCGCCAGCAGGGGAACAAGGAGGGAACCCATCTATGAGCAGTTCTTC.

The CDR3 protein is CASSQLSGTSGVGEQFF. In DNA form, the CDR3 reads TGTGCCAGCAGCCAATTATCCGGGACTAGCGGGGTGGGTGAGCAGTTCTTC. The V call is TRBV3-1 (or the pseudogene TRBV3-2), the J call TRBJ2-1; 13 nucleotides line up with TRBD2. Germline CDR1 LGHDT, CDR2 YNNKEL (reference sequence). The CDR3 has 17 residues. After removal of 2 bases from V and 9 bases from J, the junction contained 10 bases not matched to a gene.

The CDR3 coding sequence is TGTGCCAGCAGTTCCCTCGCGGTTGCGGGGCTGGCTGGCACAGATACGCAGTATTTT. Translation: CASSSLAVAGLAGTDTQYF. The chain employs TRBV27 and TRBJ2-3; weak D call: TRBD2 (6 bases). Germline V lookup: CDR1 MNHEY, CDR2 SMNVEV (reference sequence). V dropped 4 bases and J dropped 1 base, with 24 bases sitting between them. The CDR3 covers 19 residues.

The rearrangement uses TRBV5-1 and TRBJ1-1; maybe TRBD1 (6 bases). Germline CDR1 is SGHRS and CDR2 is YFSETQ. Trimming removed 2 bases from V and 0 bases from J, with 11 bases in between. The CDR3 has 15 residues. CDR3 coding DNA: TGCGCCAGCAGCTTACTGACAGGCATGAACACTGAAGCTTTCTTT. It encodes CASSLLTGMNTEAFF.

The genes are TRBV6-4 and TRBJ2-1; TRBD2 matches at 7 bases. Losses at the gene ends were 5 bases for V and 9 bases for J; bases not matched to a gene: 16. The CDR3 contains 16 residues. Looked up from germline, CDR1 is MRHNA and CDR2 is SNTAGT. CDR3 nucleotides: TGTGCCAGCAGTACGACTTCTAGCGGCTCTAGGGGTGAGCAGTTCTTC. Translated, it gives CASSTTSSGSRGEQFF.

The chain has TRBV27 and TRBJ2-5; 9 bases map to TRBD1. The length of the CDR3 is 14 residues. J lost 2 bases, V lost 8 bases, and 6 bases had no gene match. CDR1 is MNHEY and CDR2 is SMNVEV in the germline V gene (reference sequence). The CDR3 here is CASCGGQGQETQYF. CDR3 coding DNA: TGTGCCAGCTGTGGGGGACAGGGTCAAGAGACCCAGTACTTC.

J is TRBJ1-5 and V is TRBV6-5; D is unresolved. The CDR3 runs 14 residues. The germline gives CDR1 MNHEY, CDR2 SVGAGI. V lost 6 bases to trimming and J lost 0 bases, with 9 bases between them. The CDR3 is CASRPGNSNQPQHF. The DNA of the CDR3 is TGTGCCAGCAGACCGGGTAATAGCAATCAGCCCCAGCATTTT.

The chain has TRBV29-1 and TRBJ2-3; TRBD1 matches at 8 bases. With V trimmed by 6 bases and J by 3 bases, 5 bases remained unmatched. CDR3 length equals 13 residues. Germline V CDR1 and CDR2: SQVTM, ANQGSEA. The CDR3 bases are TGCAGCGTGTTGACAGGGGTGACAGATACGCAGTATTTT. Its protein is CSVLTGVTDTQYF.

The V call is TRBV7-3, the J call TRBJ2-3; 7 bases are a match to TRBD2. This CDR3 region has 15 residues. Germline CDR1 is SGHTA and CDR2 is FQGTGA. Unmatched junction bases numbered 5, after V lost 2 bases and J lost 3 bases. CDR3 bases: TGTGCCAGCAGCTTACACACCGGGAGGACAGATACGCAGTATTTT. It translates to CASSLHTGRTDTQYF.

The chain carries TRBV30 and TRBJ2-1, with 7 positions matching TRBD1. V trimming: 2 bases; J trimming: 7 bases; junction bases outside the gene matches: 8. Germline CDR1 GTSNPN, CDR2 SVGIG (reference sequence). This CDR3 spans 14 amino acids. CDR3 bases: TGTGCCTGGAGTCGAGACAGGGTCGAGAATGAGCAGTTCTTC. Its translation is CAWSRDRVENEQFF. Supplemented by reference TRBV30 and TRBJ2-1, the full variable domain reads SQTIHQWPATLVQPVGSPLSLECTVEGTSNPNLYWYRQAAGRGLQLLFYSVGIGQISSEVPQNLSASRPQDRQFILSSKKLLLSDSGFYLCAWSRDRVENEQFFGPGTRLTVL.

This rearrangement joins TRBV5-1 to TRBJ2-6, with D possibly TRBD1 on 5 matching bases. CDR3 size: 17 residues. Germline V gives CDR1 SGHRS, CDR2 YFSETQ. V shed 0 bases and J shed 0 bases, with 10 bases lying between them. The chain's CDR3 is CASSLASDSSGANVLTF. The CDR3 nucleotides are TGCGCCAGCAGCTTGGCTTCCGACAGCTCTGGGGCCAACGTCCTGACTTTC. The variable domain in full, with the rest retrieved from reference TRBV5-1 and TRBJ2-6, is KAGVTQTPRYLIKTRGQQVTLSCSPISGHRSVSWYQQTPGQGLQFLFEYFSETQRNKGNFPGRFSGRQFSNSRSEMNVSTLELGDSALYLCASSLASDSSGANVLTFGAGSRLTVL.

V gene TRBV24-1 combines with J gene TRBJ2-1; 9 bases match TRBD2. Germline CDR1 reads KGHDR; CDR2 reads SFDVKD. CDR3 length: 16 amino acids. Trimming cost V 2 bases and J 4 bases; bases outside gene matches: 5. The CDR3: CATSDSPSGIYNEQFF. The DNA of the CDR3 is TGTGCCACCAGTGATTCCCCTAGCGGGATATACAATGAGCAGTTCTTC.

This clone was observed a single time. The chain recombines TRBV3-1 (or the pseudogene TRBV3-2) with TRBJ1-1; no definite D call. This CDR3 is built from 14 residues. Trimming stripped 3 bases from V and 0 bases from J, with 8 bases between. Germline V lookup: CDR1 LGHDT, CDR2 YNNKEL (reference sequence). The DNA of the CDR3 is TGTGCCAGCAGCCAGCGGGGTATGAACACTGAAGCTTTCTTT. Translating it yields CASSQRGMNTEAFF.

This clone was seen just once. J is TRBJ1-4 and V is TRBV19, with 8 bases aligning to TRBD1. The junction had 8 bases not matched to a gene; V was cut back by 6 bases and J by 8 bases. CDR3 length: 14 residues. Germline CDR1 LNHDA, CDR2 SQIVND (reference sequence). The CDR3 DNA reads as TGTGCCAGTAGACCAGGGGGCTCTTACGAAAAACTGTTTTTT. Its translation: CASRPGGSYEKLFF.

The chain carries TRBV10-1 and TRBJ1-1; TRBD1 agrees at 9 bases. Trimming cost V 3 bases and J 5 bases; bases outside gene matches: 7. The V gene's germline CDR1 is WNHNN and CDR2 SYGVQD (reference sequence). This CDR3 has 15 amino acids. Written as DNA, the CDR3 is TGCGCCAGCAGTGATTACAGGGGGCGCTGGACTGAAGCTTTCTTT. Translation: CASSDYRGRWTEAFF.